These 16 T cell receptor beta chains were all obtained from the same sample, sequenced in a study of blood T cell repertoires in COVID-19. The table came from immunoSEQ multiplex PCR; TCRdb's copy has only in-frame clones and leaves some out. The data contain 180,000 or so clones, 81% of them singletons. Sequencing was performed on peripheral blood. Every receptor here comes from a woman aged 35 to 49 with COVID-19, enrolled during active disease.

CDR3 region: CATELGGSTDTQYF. CDR3 coding DNA: TGTGCCACCGAACTGGGCGGGAGCACAGATACGCAGTATTTT. The chain is built from TRBV10-3 and TRBJ2-3, with a possible D match to TRBD2 (5 bases). The CDR3 extends over 14 amino acids. Germline V gene sequence: CDR1 ENHRY, CDR2 SYGVKD. Trimming removed 10 bases from V and 0 bases from J, with 14 bases in between.

This chain uses TRBV7-8 with TRBJ2-1, with 8 bases fitting TRBD2. Germline V CDR1 and CDR2: SGHVS, FQNEAQ. CDR3 length: 15 amino acids. V was pared by 1 base and J by 3 bases, with 2 bases of the junction left unmatched. Here the CDR3 reads CASSLGLAGYNEQFF. In DNA form, the CDR3 reads TGTGCCAGCAGCTTAGGGCTAGCGGGCTACAATGAGCAGTTCTTC.

The rearrangement joins TRBV18 to TRBJ1-2; no clear D gene. Germline V gene sequence: CDR1 KGHSH, CDR2 LQKENI. V was pared by 0 bases and J by 6 bases, with 11 bases between. The CDR3 extends over 14 amino acids. Here the CDR3 reads CASSPPGAVDGYTF. The CDR3 DNA reads TGTGCCAGCTCACCACCCGGCGCGGTAGATGGCTACACCTTC.

The genes are TRBV2 and TRBJ2-7; D uncertain. V shed 1 base and J shed 0 bases, with 10 bases lying between them. Germline V gene sequence: CDR1 SNHLY, CDR2 FYNNEI. This CDR3 spans 15 amino acids. CDR3 sequence (DNA): TGTGCCAGCAGTGAAGGGCAGTCAAGCTCCTACGAGCAGTACGTC. Protein: CASSEGQSSSYEQYV.

The chain joins TRBV6-5 to TRBJ1-1, with 8 nucleotides matching TRBD1. Germline CDR1 and CDR2: MNHEY and SVGAGI. Trimming cost V 6 bases and J 4 bases; bases outside gene matches: 1. This CDR3 is 12 amino acids long. CDR3 protein: CASRQGVTEAFF. The CDR3 region has the DNA TGTGCCAGCAGACAGGGGGTCACTGAAGCTTTCTTT.

A single count supports this clone. The rearrangement joins TRBV9 to TRBJ1-1, with D unresolved. The length of the CDR3 is 15 residues. The V gene's germline CDR1 is SGDLS and CDR2 YYNGEE. V was trimmed by 0 bases and J by 4 bases, leaving 13 bases between them. This chain's CDR3 is CASSVAGRGGTEAFF. Written as DNA, the CDR3 is TGTGCCAGCAGCGTAGCCGGGAGAGGAGGCACTGAAGCTTTCTTT. Full variable domain (outside the CDR3, taken from reference TRBV9 and TRBJ1-1): DSGVTQTPKHLITATGQRVTLRCSPRSGDLSVYWYQQSLDQGLQFLIQYYNGEERAKGNILERFSAQQFPDLHSELNLSSLELGDSALYFCASSVAGRGGTEAFFGQGTRLTVV.

This chain uses TRBV7-8 with TRBJ1-4, with 11 positions matching TRBD1. V gave up 5 bases and J gave up 6 bases; unmatched junction bases: 5. This CDR3 spans 15 amino acids. Germline CDR1 SGHVS, CDR2 FQNEAQ. The CDR3 bases are TGTGCCAGCAGCGCGGACAGGGGGCGGTATGAAAAACTGTTTTTT. It codes for CASSADRGRYEKLFF.

The chain joins TRBV2 to TRBJ2-1; TRBD2 aligns across 11 bases. The CDR3 runs 14 residues. Germline lookup yields CDR1 SNHLY and CDR2 FYNNEI. J was trimmed by 5 bases and V by 4 bases; bases with no gene match: 1. The CDR3 nucleotides are TGTGCCAGCAGTGTGACTAGCGGGAACAATGAGCAGTTCTTC. Its translation is CASSVTSGNNEQFF.

The rearrangement joins TRBV29-1 to TRBJ2-3, with TRBD2 matching 13 bases. Germline V lookup: CDR1 SQVTM, CDR2 ANQGSEA. V lost 3 bases, J lost 11 bases, and 8 bases stayed unmatched. This CDR3 region has 14 residues. The CDR3 region is CSVEVGTSGDMQYF. The CDR3 nucleotides are TGCAGCGTTGAGGTGGGGACTAGCGGGGACATGCAGTATTTT.

The chain is built from TRBV15 and TRBJ2-7; 7 bases map to TRBD2. J gave up 0 bases and V 1 base, and 6 bases lay outside the gene matches. Germline-derived CDR1 and CDR2 are LNHNV and YYDKDF (reference sequence). The length of the CDR3 is 16 residues. The CDR3: CATSRANSGPSYEQYF. The CDR3 DNA reads as TGTGCCACCAGCAGAGCCAATAGCGGGCCCTCCTACGAGCAGTACTTC.

The DNA for the CDR3 is TGTGCCAGCTCACCTCAATCAGCGGGGGGGCGCACAGATACGCAGTATTTT. Amino acids: CASSPQSAGGRTDTQYF. This chain uses TRBV18 with TRBJ2-3; 10 nucleotides line up with TRBD2. Germline V gene sequence: CDR1 KGHSH, CDR2 LQKENI. Trimming removed 3 bases from V and 1 base from J; junction bases left unmatched: 7. CDR3 length: 17 residues.

The V gene is TRBV25-1, the J gene TRBJ1-6; D not resolved. V lost 1 base to trimming and J lost 5 bases, with 6 bases between them. Germline V gene data show CDR1 as MGHDK and CDR2 as SYGVNS. The CDR3 runs to 14 residues. DNA of the CDR3: TGTGCCAGCAGTGAATGGAGAAATAATTCACCCCTCCACTTT. Amino acid sequence: CASSEWRNNSPLHF.

This clone showed up just once. The chain uses TRBV15 and TRBJ2-1, with 11 bases matching TRBD1. There are 15 residues in the CDR3. J lost 6 bases, V lost 3 bases, and 4 bases had no gene match. CDR1 and CDR2 from the germline V gene are LNHNV and YYDKDF (reference sequence). The CDR3 region has the DNA TGTGCCACCAGCAGGCCAGGGACAGGGGGCAATGAGCAGTTCTTC. Its protein product is CATSRPGTGGNEQFF.

The chain joins TRBV6-2 or TRBV6-3 to TRBJ2-7; D is unclear. Trimming took 5 bases from V and 3 from J, leaving 5 bases between them. The germline V gene encodes CDR1 MNHEY and CDR2 SVGEGT. The CDR3 is 11 residues long. CDR3 loop: CASSVLYEQYF. DNA of the CDR3: TGTGCCAGCAGTGTACTCTACGAGCAGTACTTC.

This clone was counted once. This chain links TRBV4-2 with TRBJ1-1, with a weak D call TRBD1 (5 bases). V gave up 4 bases and J gave up 4 bases, with 16 bases separating them. CDR3 length: 15 residues. The V gene's germline CDR1 is LGHNA and CDR2 YNFKEQ. Here the CDR3 DNA reads TGTGCCAGCAGCCCACTATTAGGGGCCTCCACTGAAGCTTTCTTT. Amino acids: CASSPLLGASTEAFF.

V gene TRBV29-1 combines with J gene TRBJ2-5; possible D gene TRBD2, 6 bases. V lost 5 bases to trimming and J lost 2 bases, with 12 bases between them. CDR3 size: 13 residues. Looked up from germline, CDR1 is SQVTM and CDR2 is ANQGSEA. The CDR3 coding sequence is TGCAGCGTTTTTTGGGGGGATCAAGAGACCCAGTACTTC. The encoded protein is CSVFWGDQETQYF.